Presented here are 22 T cell receptor beta chains from one specimen sequenced in a study of blood T cell repertoires in COVID-19. Assay used: immunoSEQ multiplex PCR; TCRdb lists only in-frame clones, some missing. Among more than 80,000 clones listed, 75% to 90% were seen once. Sequenced material: peripheral blood. The source of these receptors is a man older than 75 with acute or convalescent COVID-19.

The chain carries TRBV21-1 and TRBJ1-3; TRBD1 reflects the table's D call only, with no check against the DNA. TRBV21-1 is a pseudogene segment. The CDR3 is 18 amino acids. For the CDR3, the DNA is TGTGCCAGCAGCCGACGGACAACAGGGGGTAATTCTGGAAACACCATATATTTT. This codes for CASSRRTTGGNSGNTIYF.

The chain links TRBV19 to TRBJ1-5; D perhaps matches TRBD1 (6 bases). V was clipped by 3 bases and J by 9 bases, with 15 bases between them. Germline loops: CDR1 LNHDA, CDR2 SQIVND (reference sequence). This CDR3 has 14 residues. CDR3 in DNA: TGTGCCAGTAGTATCACAGGGAAGTCACTGCCCCAGCATTTT. It encodes CASSITGKSLPQHF. Drawing the rest from reference TRBV19 and TRBJ1-5, the complete variable domain is DGGITQSPKYLFRKEGQNVTLSCEQNLNHDAMYWYRQDPGQGLRLIYYSQIVNDFQKGDIAEGYSVSREKKESFPLTVTSAQKNPTAFYLCASSITGKSLPQHFGDGTRLSIL.

The chain employs TRBV19 and TRBJ1-3; 7 bases match TRBD1. Per germline, CDR1 LNHDA and CDR2 SQIVND (reference sequence). The junction had 7 bases not matched to a gene; V was cut back by 7 bases and J by 4 bases. The CDR3 has 14 residues. For the CDR3, the DNA is TGTGCCAGTACCACAGGGGCGAACGGAAACACCATATATTTT. Encoded protein: CASTTGANGNTIYF. Combining the CDR3 with reference TRBV19 and TRBJ1-3 gives the whole variable domain DGGITQSPKYLFRKEGQNVTLSCEQNLNHDAMYWYRQDPGQGLRLIYYSQIVNDFQKGDIAEGYSVSREKKESFPLTVTSAQKNPTAFYLCASTTGANGNTIYFGEGSWLTVV.

The V call is TRBV5-4, the J call TRBJ1-6; D gene unclear. Trimming stripped 0 bases from V and 8 bases from J, with 12 bases between. The CDR3 spans 15 residues. Per germline, CDR1 SGHNT and CDR2 YYREEE (reference sequence). The CDR3 is CASSLEPSGDSPLHF. The CDR3 nucleotides are TGTGCCAGCAGCTTGGAACCATCAGGCGATTCACCCCTCCACTTT.

This chain links TRBV10-3 with TRBJ2-7; TRBD2 agrees at 8 bases. V lost 6 bases, J lost 1 base, and 8 bases stayed unmatched. Germline CDR1 reads ENHRY; CDR2 reads SYGVKD. This CDR3 is 15 amino acids long. For the CDR3, the DNA is TGTGCCATCAGCAGGGATAGCGGGAATTCCTACGAGCAGTACTTC. Translating it yields CAISRDSGNSYEQYF.

The rearrangement uses TRBV19 and TRBJ2-1, with 8 bases that match TRBD2. Germline CDR1 LNHDA, CDR2 SQIVND (reference sequence). There are 16 residues in the CDR3. The junction had 6 bases not matched to a gene; V was cut back by 5 bases and J by 0 bases. The CDR3 region is CASSPYAGGSYNEQFF. The CDR3 DNA reads as TGTGCCAGTAGTCCCTATGCGGGAGGCTCCTACAATGAGCAGTTCTTC.

V is TRBV9 and J is TRBJ2-7; D is unresolved. In germline, CDR1 is SGDLS, CDR2 YYNGEE. Trimming shortened V by 3 bases and J by 1 base, and 11 bases separated the two germline ends. This CDR3 contains 14 residues. The CDR3 coding sequence is TGTGCCAGCAGCGCTTACAGTTATTCCTACGAGCAGTACTTC. Translated: CASSAYSYSYEQYF.

The chain joins TRBV5-1 to TRBJ2-1; 9 bases fit TRBD2. The trim removed 1 base at V and 10 bases at J, leaving 9 bases unmatched. CDR3 length equals 15 residues. Germline lookup yields CDR1 SGHRS and CDR2 YFSETQ. The CDR3 protein is CASSLSASGVGEQFF. CDR3 in DNA: TGCGCCAGCAGCTTGTCGGCTAGCGGGGTGGGCGAGCAGTTCTTC.

The table lists this clone with a few counts. The chain has TRBV19 and TRBJ1-1, with TRBD1 matching over 7 bases. The V segment lost 1 base and the J segment 2 bases; nucleotides outside the gene matches: 4. Germline CDR1 is LNHDA and CDR2 is SQIVND (reference sequence). This CDR3 has 15 residues. CDR3 in DNA: TGTGCCAGTAGTATAGGGCCAGGGGGAAACACTGAAGCTTTCTTT. Its translation is CASSIGPGGNTEAFF.

The gene calls are TRBV7-2 and TRBJ2-7; 9 bases map to TRBD1. Germline CDR1 SGHTA, CDR2 FQGNSA. CDR3 size: 15 residues. The J segment lost 5 bases and the V segment lost 3 bases, leaving 8 bases of the junction unmatched. In nucleotides, the CDR3 is TGTGCCAGCAGCTTGCAGACAGGGGGTTTCCACGAGCAGTACTTC. Translated, it gives CASSLQTGGFHEQYF.

The chain links TRBV18 to TRBJ1-3, with a weak D call TRBD1 (5 bases). V dropped 3 bases and J dropped 0 bases, with 12 bases sitting between them. Germline V gene sequence: CDR1 KGHSH, CDR2 LQKENI. This CDR3 is built from 16 residues. CDR3 loop: CASSPSIDSSGNTIYF. In DNA, the CDR3 is TGTGCCAGCTCACCGAGTATTGACAGCTCTGGAAACACCATATATTTT.

The chain combines TRBV7-2 with TRBJ2-1; unclear D gene. V was cut by 2 bases and J by 7 bases, with 12 bases left in between. Germline lookup yields CDR1 SGHTA and CDR2 FQGNSA. The CDR3 is 14 amino acids. This CDR3 reads CASSLSVGENEQFF. CDR3 in DNA: TGTGCCAGCAGCTTATCGGTCGGAGAGAATGAGCAGTTCTTC. The full variable domain, rest sourced from reference TRBV7-2 and TRBJ2-1, is GAGVSQSPSNKVTEKGKDVELRCDPISGHTALYWYRQSLGQGLEFLIYFQGNSAPDKSGLPSDRFSAERTGGSVSTLTIQRTQQEDSAVYLCASSLSVGENEQFFGPGTRLTVL.

This clone was counted a single time. The chain joins TRBV5-1 to TRBJ2-1, with D perhaps matching TRBD1 (6 bases). Germline CDR1 reads SGHRS; CDR2 reads YFSETQ. This CDR3 contains 14 residues. The V gene lost 3 bases and the J gene lost 3 bases, with 10 bases spanning the gap. The CDR3 nucleotides read TGCGCCAGCAGCTCCCCGGACAGCTACAATGAGCAGTTCTTC. This codes for CASSSPDSYNEQFF.

This clone showed up just a few times. The gene calls are TRBV5-6 and TRBJ2-7; 8 bases line up with TRBD2. J was trimmed by 2 bases and V by 4 bases; bases with no gene match: 5. The CDR3 has 14 residues. The V gene's germline CDR1 is SGHDT and CDR2 YYEEEE. CDR3 DNA sequence: TGTGCCAGCAGCATGACTAGCGCGGCCTACGAGCAGTACTTC. This translates into CASSMTSAAYEQYF.

The chain joins TRBV7-9 to TRBJ2-5; 9 nucleotides match TRBD2. Unmatched junction bases numbered 9, after V lost 2 bases and J lost 5 bases. Germline V gives CDR1 SEHNR, CDR2 FQNEAQ (reference sequence). This CDR3 is built from 16 residues. CDR3 in DNA: TGTGCCAGCAGCTTATCGGTAGCGGGAGTGAGGGAGACCCAGTACTTC. Translating gives CASSLSVAGVRETQYF.

This clone was observed once. This sequence joins TRBV3-1 (or the pseudogene TRBV3-2) and TRBJ1-2; D is uncertain. The CDR3 has 14 residues. V was clipped by 2 bases and J by 3 bases, with 10 bases between them. The germline V gene has CDR1 LGHDT and CDR2 YNNKEL (reference sequence). In nucleotides, the CDR3 is TGTGCCAGCAGCCAAAAAGGCCGGGACTATGGCTACACCTTC. It translates to CASSQKGRDYGYTF.

V gene TRBV5-4 combines with J gene TRBJ1-2, with D tentatively TRBD1 (6 bases). The length of the CDR3 is 15 residues. The ends were cut back, 0 bases at V and 8 bases at J, with 17 bases in the middle. Germline CDR1 is SGHNT and CDR2 is YYREEE (reference sequence). CDR3 sequence: CASSLGGGRLYGYTF. The CDR3 nucleotides read TGTGCCAGCAGCTTGGGCGGGGGGCGACTCTACGGCTACACCTTC.

This clone was seen a handful of times. The chain carries TRBV7-8 and TRBJ2-6; 8 positions match TRBD1. The CDR3 is 19 residues long. Germline values: CDR1 SGHVS, CDR2 FQNEAQ. With 4 bases clipped from V and 0 bases from J, the junction kept 11 bases outside the gene matches. CDR3 sequence: CASSSAWTGLISGANVLTF. The CDR3 DNA is TGTGCCAGCAGCTCCGCCTGGACAGGGTTAATCTCTGGGGCCAACGTCCTGACTTTC.

The gene calls are TRBV28 and TRBJ2-5, with 9 positions matching TRBD2. Germline-derived CDR1 and CDR2 are MDHEN and SYDVKM. The J segment lost 9 bases and the V segment lost 2 bases, leaving 1 base of the junction unmatched. This CDR3 is 12 amino acids long. The CDR3 reads CASSLSGGSQYF. In DNA form, the CDR3 reads TGTGCCAGCAGTTTAAGCGGGGGGTCCCAGTACTTC.

On this clone itself: Other DNA sequences of this sample code for an identical CDR3. This chain joins TRBV6-5 and TRBJ2-3; 9 bases agree with TRBD2. V gave up 3 bases and J gave up 0 bases; unmatched junction bases: 1. Germline V CDR1 and CDR2: MNHEY, SVGAGI. The CDR3 sequence is 15 residues long. The CDR3 DNA reads as TGTGCCAGCAGTTATAGCGGGGGTAGCACAGATACGCAGTATTTT. Translated, it gives CASSYSGGSTDTQYF.

Here the CDR3 DNA reads TGTGCCAGCAGCTTAAGGGACAGGGGTCCGGACACCATATATTTT. Amino acids: CASSLRDRGPDTIYF. The chain uses TRBV7-2 and TRBJ1-3; 10 positions match TRBD1. With V trimmed by 2 bases and J by 8 bases, 6 bases remained unmatched. The V gene's germline CDR1 is SGHTA and CDR2 FQGNSA. The CDR3 contains 15 residues. Full variable domain (outside the CDR3, taken from reference TRBV7-2 and TRBJ1-3): GAGVSQSPSNKVTEKGKDVELRCDPISGHTALYWYRQSLGQGLEFLIYFQGNSAPDKSGLPSDRFSAERTGGSVSTLTIQRTQQEDSAVYLCASSLRDRGPDTIYFGEGSWLTVV.

The chain couples TRBV27 to TRBJ2-7; the D gene is possibly TRBD1 (6 bases). The germline CDR1 and CDR2 sequences are MNHEY and SMNVEV (reference sequence). V gave up 2 bases and J gave up 4 bases, with 12 bases separating them. The CDR3 consists of 14 residues. The CDR3 sequence: CASSLGWTDYEQYF. The CDR3, as DNA: TGTGCCAGCAGTTTAGGCTGGACAGATTACGAGCAGTACTTC.